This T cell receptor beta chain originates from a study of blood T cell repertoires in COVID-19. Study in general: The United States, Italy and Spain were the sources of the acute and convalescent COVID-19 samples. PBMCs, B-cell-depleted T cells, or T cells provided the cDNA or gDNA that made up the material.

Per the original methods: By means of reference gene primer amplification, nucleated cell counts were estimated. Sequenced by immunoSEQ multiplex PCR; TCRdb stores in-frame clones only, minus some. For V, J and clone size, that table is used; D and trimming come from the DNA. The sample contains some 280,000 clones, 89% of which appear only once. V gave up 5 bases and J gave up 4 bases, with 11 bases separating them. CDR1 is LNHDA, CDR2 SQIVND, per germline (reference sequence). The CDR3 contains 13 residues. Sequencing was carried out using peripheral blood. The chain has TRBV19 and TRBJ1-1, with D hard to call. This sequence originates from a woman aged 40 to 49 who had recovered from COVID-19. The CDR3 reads CASSQSGFTEAFF. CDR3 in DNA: TGTGCCAGTAGTCAAAGCGGTTTCACTGAAGCTTTCTTT.